The 27 T cell receptor beta chains listed next were all sequenced from one sample in a study of OX40 agonist ivuxolimab in advanced cancers. Assay used: immunoSEQ multiplex PCR; TCRdb lists only in-frame clones, some missing. This sample carries around 58,000 clones, about 83% of them seen once, and the ten largest clones take around 26%. The starting material was CD4+ or CD8+ T cells sorted from blood, obtained in a trial of the OX40 agonist ivuxolimab. Receptor source: an adult with an advanced solid tumor such as melanoma, head and neck, liver or kidney cancer.

This chain joins TRBV9 and TRBJ2-1; D perhaps matches TRBD2 (5 bases). Per germline, CDR1 SGDLS and CDR2 YYNGEE. This CDR3 is built from 17 residues. Deletions cut 0 bases from V and 4 bases from J, with 17 bases between. The CDR3 loop reads CASSVGTLAGRYNEQFF. In DNA, the CDR3 is TGTGCCAGCAGCGTAGGTACCCTGGCGGGTCGGTACAATGAGCAGTTCTTC.

The V call is TRBV28, the J call TRBJ2-7; 8 bases align to TRBD2. J gave up 3 bases and V 6 bases, and 10 bases lay outside the gene matches. This CDR3 is 15 amino acids long. Germline-derived CDR1 and CDR2 are MDHEN and SYDVKM. This chain's CDR3 is CASSPSGGGFYEQYF. The CDR3 DNA follows: TGTGCCAGCAGCCCGTCCGGGGGGGGCTTCTACGAGCAGTACTTC.

V and J are TRBV23-1 and TRBJ2-5; D possibly corresponds to TRBD1 (5 bases). TRBV23-1 is an ORF, and what it does is uncertain. V was cut by 4 bases and J by 5 bases, with 17 bases left in between. The CDR3 extends over 15 amino acids. CDR3 protein: CASSRQPRVGETQYF. The DNA of the CDR3 is TGCGCCAGCAGTCGTCAACCCAGGGTAGGGGAGACCCAGTACTTC.

The gene calls are TRBV7-9 and TRBJ1-1, with 7 bases that match TRBD1. The germline V gene encodes CDR1 SEHNR and CDR2 FQNEAQ (reference sequence). This CDR3 comprises 12 residues. The V segment lost 1 base and the J segment 8 bases; nucleotides outside the gene matches: 1. The CDR3 nucleotides read TGTGCCAGCAGCTTAGTGGACAGGGAAGCTTTCTTT. This encodes CASSLVDREAFF.

This chain uses TRBV19 with TRBJ1-2; TRBD1 aligns across 9 bases. Germline V gene sequence: CDR1 LNHDA, CDR2 SQIVND (reference sequence). V dropped 1 base and J dropped 4; count of bases not matched to a gene: 7. The CDR3 loop spans 16 amino acids. The CDR3 here is CASSIGGTGRAYGYTF. In DNA form, the CDR3 reads TGTGCCAGTAGTATAGGAGGGACAGGGCGCGCCTATGGCTACACCTTC. The complete variable domain, with remaining parts taken from reference TRBV19 and TRBJ1-2, reads DGGITQSPKYLFRKEGQNVTLSCEQNLNHDAMYWYRQDPGQGLRLIYYSQIVNDFQKGDIAEGYSVSREKKESFPLTVTSAQKNPTAFYLCASSIGGTGRAYGYTFGSGTRLTVV.

This sequence joins TRBV4-1 and TRBJ2-1; 10 bases match TRBD2. With 2 bases clipped from V and 8 bases from J, the junction kept 9 bases outside the gene matches. Germline V gene sequence: CDR1 MGHRA, CDR2 YSYEKL. The CDR3 length is 16 residues. The CDR3 is CASSQPLAGVIHEQFF. CDR3 sequence (DNA): TGCGCCAGCAGCCAACCTCTAGCGGGAGTTATTCATGAGCAGTTCTTC.

The rearrangement links TRBV5-1 to TRBJ1-1; unclear D gene. Trimming cost V 0 bases and J 1 base, with 4 bases left between them. Germline values: CDR1 SGHRS, CDR2 YFSETQ. The CDR3 runs 13 residues. The CDR3 nucleotides are TGCGCCAGCAGCTTGGAATGGAACACTGAAGCTTTCTTT. Protein product: CASSLEWNTEAFF.

The V gene is TRBV9, the J gene TRBJ2-3; D remains unclear. V dropped 0 bases and J dropped 2 bases, with 10 bases sitting between them. Germline V gene sequence: CDR1 SGDLS, CDR2 YYNGEE. The CDR3 consists of 15 residues. The CDR3 DNA follows: TGTGCCAGCAGCGTAGTAGGCCTCCCCACAGATACGCAGTATTTT. Residues: CASSVVGLPTDTQYF.

The chain joins TRBV30 to TRBJ1-6; D remains ambiguous. Germline CDR1 and CDR2: GTSNPN and SVGIG (reference sequence). CDR3 size: 12 residues. V was clipped by 0 bases and J by 11 bases, with 8 bases between them. The CDR3, as DNA: TGTGCCTGGAGTGTTGGGGTCCCACCCCTCCACTTT. This gives the protein CAWSVGVPPLHF.

The chain carries TRBV18 and TRBJ1-2, with a weak D call TRBD1 (5 bases). V shed 6 bases and J shed 8 bases, with 19 bases lying between them. Germline values: CDR1 KGHSH, CDR2 LQKENI. The CDR3 contains 14 residues. The CDR3 region is CASSTGTDAYGYTF. Written as DNA, the CDR3 is TGTGCCAGCTCGACCGGGACGGACGCTTACGGCTACACCTTC.

The chain is built from TRBV19 and TRBJ1-1, with D tentatively TRBD1 (6 bases). Trimming pared 5 bases from V and 6 bases from J, leaving 16 bases between. The CDR3 contains 14 residues. Germline V lookup: CDR1 LNHDA, CDR2 SQIVND (reference sequence). The CDR3 region has the DNA TGTGCCAGTAGTCCTTCGCAGGGGCGGGCTGAAGCTTTCTTT. This encodes CASSPSQGRAEAFF. Using reference TRBV19 and TRBJ1-1 for the parts outside the CDR3, the full variable domain is DGGITQSPKYLFRKEGQNVTLSCEQNLNHDAMYWYRQDPGQGLRLIYYSQIVNDFQKGDIAEGYSVSREKKESFPLTVTSAQKNPTAFYLCASSPSQGRAEAFFGQGTRLTVV.

The rearrangement joins TRBV27 to TRBJ2-5, with TRBD1 matching over 7 bases. The CDR3 sequence is 14 residues long. In germline, CDR1 is MNHEY, CDR2 SMNVEV (reference sequence). V shed 6 bases, J shed 5 bases, and the junction held 9 bases outside the gene matches. The CDR3 is CASSPIDRVETQYF. The CDR3 nucleotides are TGTGCCAGCAGCCCAATCGACAGGGTTGAGACCCAGTACTTC.

This chain connects TRBV25-1 to TRBJ2-2; a weak D match, TRBD2 (5 bases). V was cut by 3 bases and J by 5 bases, with 10 bases left in between. Per germline, CDR1 MGHDK and CDR2 SYGVNS. CDR3 size: 14 residues. CDR3: CASSDTRRTGELFF. CDR3 DNA: TGTGCCAGCAGTGATACTCGGAGGACCGGGGAGCTGTTTTTT.

The chain is built from TRBV28 and TRBJ1-2; D is undetermined. CDR1 and CDR2 (germline): MDHEN, SYDVKM. The length of the CDR3 is 12 residues. V lost 1 base to trimming and J lost 8 bases, with 8 bases between them. This chain's CDR3 is CASSLYLRGYTF. The DNA for the CDR3 is TGTGCCAGCAGTTTATACCTGAGAGGCTACACCTTC.

The gene calls are TRBV7-8 and TRBJ2-7; 7 bases match TRBD1. The V gene end was trimmed by 6 bases and the J gene end by 6 bases; junction bases not matched to a gene: 14. CDR1 is SGHVS, CDR2 FQNEAQ, per germline. The CDR3 has 15 residues. CDR3 nucleotide sequence: TGTGCCAGCAGACTCCAAACAGGGGTGGGTATCGAGCAGTACTTC. Translated: CASRLQTGVGIEQYF.

The chain joins TRBV19 to TRBJ1-5, with D perhaps matching TRBD1 (5 bases). The CDR3 has 15 residues. Trimming cost V 2 bases and J 3 bases, with 11 bases left between them. Looked up from germline, CDR1 is LNHDA and CDR2 is SQIVND (reference sequence). CDR3 loop: CASSISWGDNQPQHF. DNA for the CDR3: TGTGCCAGTAGTATATCATGGGGGGACAATCAGCCCCAGCATTTT.

The CDR3 loop is CASSPGYSNQPQHF. For the CDR3, the DNA is TGTGCCAGCAGCCCAGGGTATAGCAATCAGCCCCAGCATTTT. The V and J genes are TRBV7-9 and TRBJ1-5, with a weak D call TRBD1 (5 bases). The CDR3 loop spans 14 amino acids. Looked up from germline, CDR1 is SEHNR and CDR2 is FQNEAQ (reference sequence). V lost 5 bases and J 0 bases, leaving 8 bases between the germline ends.

The chain joins TRBV2 to TRBJ2-5, with 10 bases lining up with TRBD2. J gave up 2 bases and V 7 bases, and 4 bases lay outside the gene matches. There are 14 residues in the CDR3. CDR1 is SNHLY, CDR2 FYNNEI, per germline. CDR3 sequence reads: CASTRTSGQETQYF. CDR3 sequence (DNA): TGTGCCAGCACTCGGACTAGCGGACAAGAGACCCAGTACTTC.

This clone has only a few counts. The chain links TRBV28 to TRBJ1-2; perhaps TRBD1 as D (6 bases). The CDR3 has 16 amino acids. V was clipped by 8 bases and J by 1 base, with 20 bases between them. Germline assignment: CDR1 MDHEN and CDR2 SYDVKM. In nucleotides, the CDR3 is TGTGCCAGCTTACCCCCCGCCGGACAGTTTAACTATGGCTACACCTTC. This sequence encodes CASLPPAGQFNYGYTF.

The chain uses TRBV7-6 and TRBJ2-5, with 11 bases aligning to TRBD2. This CDR3 has 18 residues. V lost 4 bases to trimming and J lost 3 bases; unmatched junction nucleotides: 13. CDR1 SGHVS and CDR2 FNYEAQ come from the germline V gene. CDR3 sequence: CASSWVRASGGPEETQYF. CDR3 DNA sequence: TGTGCCAGCAGCTGGGTGAGGGCTAGCGGGGGGCCGGAAGAGACCCAGTACTTC.

The V and J genes are TRBV18 and TRBJ2-3; 8 bases line up with TRBD1. CDR3 size: 14 residues. In germline, CDR1 is KGHSH, CDR2 LQKENI. The J segment lost 4 bases and the V segment lost 5 bases, leaving 5 bases of the junction unmatched. The CDR3 reads CASSIDRGADTQYF. CDR3 bases: TGTGCCAGCTCAATCGACAGGGGAGCAGATACGCAGTATTTT. The full variable domain, rest sourced from reference TRBV18 and TRBJ2-3, is NAGVMQNPRHLVRRRGQEARLRCSPMKGHSHVYWYRQLPEEGLKFMVYLQKENIIDESGMPKERFSAEFPKEGPSILRIQQVVRGDSAAYFCASSIDRGADTQYFGPGTRLTVL.

The chain has TRBV5-6 and TRBJ1-4; D is undetermined. V dropped 0 bases and J dropped 11 bases, with 17 bases sitting between them. Germline V gives CDR1 SGHDT, CDR2 YYEEEE. This CDR3 has 15 amino acids. Here the CDR3 DNA reads TGTGCCAGCAGCTTGGGGACGGACCTACGACGGAAACTGTTTTTT. Protein: CASSLGTDLRRKLFF.

The V call is TRBV28, the J call TRBJ1-5, with D perhaps TRBD1 (5 bases). V was trimmed by 3 bases and J by 3 bases, leaving 12 bases between them. CDR3 length: 15 residues. The germline V gene encodes CDR1 MDHEN and CDR2 SYDVKM. The CDR3 nucleotides read TGTGCCAGCAGTTTTCGGGACTTCTACAATCAGCCCCAGCATTTT. Protein: CASSFRDFYNQPQHF.

This sequence joins TRBV28 and TRBJ1-3; 7 bases fit TRBD1. This CDR3 has 15 amino acids. The V and J ends lost 4 bases and 4 bases, in that order; junction bases with no gene match: 7. The germline gives CDR1 MDHEN, CDR2 SYDVKM. The CDR3 loop reads CASSSGGTKGNTIYF. CDR3 nucleotides: TGTGCCAGCAGTTCAGGGGGAACAAAAGGAAACACCATATATTTT.

In this sample, this clone turned up once. This rearrangement joins TRBV30 to TRBJ1-1; D is unclear. CDR1 and CDR2 (germline): GTSNPN, SVGIG (reference sequence). V shed 5 bases and J shed 2 bases, with 15 bases lying between them. The CDR3 runs 14 residues. Here the CDR3 DNA reads TGTGCCTGGGGACGGGGTCAGGTAAACACTGAAGCTTTCTTT. Its protein is CAWGRGQVNTEAFF.

This clone appeared a few times. The chain combines TRBV7-9 with TRBJ2-7; D possibly corresponds to TRBD2 (6 bases). CDR1 and CDR2 from the germline V gene are SEHNR and FQNEAQ (reference sequence). This CDR3 has 13 residues. Trimming stripped 11 bases from V and 6 bases from J, with 20 bases between. CDR3 nucleotides: TGTGCCGTAAGTAAGGTGGAGGGCGGCGAGCAGTACTTC. Its translation is CAVSKVEGGEQYF.

CDR3 protein: CASSPRQGELFF. DNA of the CDR3: TGTGCCAGCAGTCCCCGACAGGGGGAGCTGTTTTTT. The genes are TRBV28 and TRBJ2-2; possible D gene TRBD1, 5 bases. Trimming took 5 bases from V and 8 from J, leaving 9 bases between them. The CDR3 runs 12 residues. Germline V gives CDR1 MDHEN, CDR2 SYDVKM.